This TCR beta chain was obtained from a study of T-cell reconstitution after alpha-beta-depleted transplantation in children. It was with unique molecular identifiers that the TCRbeta library was prepared. TCRdb passed the PCR reads through MiXCR, listing each CDR3 protein once. The table lists fewer than 1 million distinct CDR3 sequences, around 15% of them singletons, with approximately 5% in the top ten. V shed 0 bases and J shed 5 bases, with 18 bases lying between them. The CDR3 covers 17 residues. The germline V gene has CDR1 MNHEY and CDR2 SVGAGI. This chain connects TRBV6-5 to TRBJ2-3; D remains unclear. The source was PBMCs, mostly from graft donor cells, collected 360 days after TCRalphabeta/CD19-depleted stem cell transplant. The clonotype was recovered from a male patient between 5 and 17 years old who had a stem cell transplant for acute lymphoblastic leukemia, so the T cells may come from the graft donor. This CDR3 is CASSYSNPGPVVDTQYF. CDR3 DNA: TGTGCCAGCAGTTACTCGAATCCAGGACCCGTGGTAGATACGCAGTATTTT.